There are many counts of the clone carrying this T cell receptor beta chain. What it recognizes is unknown. This sample is part of a study of metastatic and nonmetastatic thyroid tumors. The study's findings and limits: The reported finding was significantly higher TCR beta diversity in malignant thyroid tumors relative to benign nodules, in blood and tumor.

Germline-derived CDR1 and CDR2 are DFQATT and SNEGSKA (reference sequence). The CDR3 contains 13 residues. V lost 5 bases, J lost 4 bases, and 5 bases stayed unmatched. TCRdb reanalyzed the PCR reads via MiXCR. Of tens of thousands of clones detected, 25% to 30% appear once; the ten largest clones hold roughly 5.3%. The entire patient cohort was treatment-naive prior to thyroid surgery. This TCR derives from a female donor with papillary thyroid cancer or a benign thyroid nodule (not recorded which). Some clones in this sample may be carry-over from other donors' samples. Sequencing was carried out using tumor tissue. The V and J genes are TRBV20-1 and TRBJ1-1; 9 bases line up with TRBD1. The CDR3 DNA is TGCAGTGCTCGGGGACAGGGAGGCACTGAAGCTTTCTTT. This codes for CSARGQGGTEAFF.